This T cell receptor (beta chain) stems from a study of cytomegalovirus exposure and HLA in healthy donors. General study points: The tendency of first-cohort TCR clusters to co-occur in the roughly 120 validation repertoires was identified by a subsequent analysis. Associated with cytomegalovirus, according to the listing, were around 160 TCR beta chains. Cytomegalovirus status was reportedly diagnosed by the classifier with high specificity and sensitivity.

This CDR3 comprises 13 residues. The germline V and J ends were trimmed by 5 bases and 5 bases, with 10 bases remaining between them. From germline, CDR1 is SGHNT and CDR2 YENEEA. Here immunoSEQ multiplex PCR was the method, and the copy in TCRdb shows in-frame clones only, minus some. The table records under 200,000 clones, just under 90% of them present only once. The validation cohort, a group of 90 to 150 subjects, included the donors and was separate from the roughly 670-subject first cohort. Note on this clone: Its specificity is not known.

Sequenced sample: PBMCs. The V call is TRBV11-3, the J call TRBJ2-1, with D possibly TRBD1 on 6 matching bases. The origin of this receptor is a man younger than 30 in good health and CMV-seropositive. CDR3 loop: CASSRTENNEQFF. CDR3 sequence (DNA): TGTGCCAGCAGCCGGACAGAAAACAATGAGCAGTTCTTC.